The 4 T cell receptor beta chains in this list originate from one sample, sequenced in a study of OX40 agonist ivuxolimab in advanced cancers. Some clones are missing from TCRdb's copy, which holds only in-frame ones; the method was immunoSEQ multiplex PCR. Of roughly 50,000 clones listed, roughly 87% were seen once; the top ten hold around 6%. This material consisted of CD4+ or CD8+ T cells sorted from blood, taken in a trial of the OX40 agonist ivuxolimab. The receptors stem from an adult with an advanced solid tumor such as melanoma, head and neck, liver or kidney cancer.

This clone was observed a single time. This CDR3 reads CAGPGHKAGQPQHF. The DNA of the CDR3 is TGTGCCGGACCGGGGCACAAAGCAGGTCAGCCCCAGCATTTT. The chain is built from TRBV14 and TRBJ1-5, with D maybe TRBD1 (5 bases). V lost 11 bases, J lost 6 bases, and 20 bases lay in between. CDR1 and CDR2 (germline): SGHDN, FVKESK. The CDR3 is made up of 14 amino acids.

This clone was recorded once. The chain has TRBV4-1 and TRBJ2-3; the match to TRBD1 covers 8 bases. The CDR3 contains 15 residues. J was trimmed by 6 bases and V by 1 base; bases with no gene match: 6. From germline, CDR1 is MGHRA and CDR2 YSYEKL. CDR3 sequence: CASSQGTGGGDTQYF. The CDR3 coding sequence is TGCGCCAGCAGCCAAGGTACAGGGGGTGGGGATACGCAGTATTTT.

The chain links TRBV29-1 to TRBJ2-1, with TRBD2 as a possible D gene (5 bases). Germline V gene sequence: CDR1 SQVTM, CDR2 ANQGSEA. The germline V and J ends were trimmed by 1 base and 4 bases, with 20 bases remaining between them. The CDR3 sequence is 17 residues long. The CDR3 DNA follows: TGCAGCGTTGAAGGCGCTAGCACCCGAATTCCTTACAATGAGCAGTTCTTC. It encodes CSVEGASTRIPYNEQFF.

The CDR3 here is CSVSDARGLTYEQYF. DNA for the CDR3: TGCAGCGTGTCCGATGCTCGGGGGTTGACCTACGAGCAGTACTTC. The chain recombines TRBV29-1 with TRBJ2-7; tentative D call: TRBD2 (6 bases). This CDR3 has 15 amino acids. V was shortened by 6 bases and J by 2 bases, with 20 bases between the two germline ends. Germline-derived CDR1 and CDR2 are SQVTM and ANQGSEA.